Below are 18 T cell receptor beta chains sequenced from a single sample in a study of T cell responses to AZD1222 COVID-19 vaccine. Measured with immunoSEQ multiplex PCR; TCRdb has only the in-frame clones, and not every one. This sample has 55,000 to 70,000 clones; around four fifths occur once, and the top ten carry about an eighth. Sample: peripheral blood, taken on day 0 of AZD1222 vaccination. The receptors here all came from an adult in good health.

This rearrangement joins TRBV5-1 to TRBJ1-2; maybe TRBD1 (6 bases). The germline V gene has CDR1 SGHRS and CDR2 YFSETQ. V was pared by 4 bases and J by 3 bases, with 13 bases between. This CDR3 region has 14 residues. CDR3 amino acids: CASSPRTADYGYTF. CDR3 coding DNA: TGCGCCAGCAGCCCCCGGACAGCCGACTATGGCTACACCTTC. The full variable domain, its missing parts supplied by reference TRBV5-1 and TRBJ1-2, is KAGVTQTPRYLIKTRGQQVTLSCSPISGHRSVSWYQQTPGQGLQFLFEYFSETQRNKGNFPGRFSGRQFSNSRSEMNVSTLELGDSALYLCASSPRTADYGYTFGSGTRLTVV.

CDR3 nucleotides: TGTGCCAGCAGCGCCCATGACAAACTGAAAAACTATGGCTACACCTTC. Translation gives CASSAHDKLKNYGYTF. The rearrangement joins TRBV7-2 to TRBJ1-2; D is uncertain. V dropped 5 bases and J dropped 2 bases, with 18 bases sitting between them. Germline values: CDR1 SGHTA, CDR2 FQGNSA. The CDR3 is 16 residues long.

In this sample, this clone turned up once. The chain recombines TRBV11-3 with TRBJ2-1; D perhaps matches TRBD2 (5 bases). V gave up 2 bases and J gave up 7 bases, with 9 bases separating them. Germline lookup yields CDR1 SGHNT and CDR2 YENEEA. The CDR3 length is 13 residues. CDR3 residues: CASSLTGRNEQFF. The CDR3 nucleotides read TGTGCCAGCAGCTTAACGGGGAGAAATGAGCAGTTCTTC.

V gene TRBV9 combines with J gene TRBJ2-5; 9 bases are a match to TRBD1. J was trimmed by 1 base and V by 2 bases; bases with no gene match: 3. The CDR3 loop spans 15 amino acids. Germline values: CDR1 SGDLS, CDR2 YYNGEE. CDR3 coding DNA: TGTGCCAGCAGCGTGGGACAGGGAGGCCAAGAGACCCAGTACTTC. Translating it yields CASSVGQGGQETQYF.

V gene TRBV18 combines with J gene TRBJ1-3; no clear D. The germline V and J ends were trimmed by 5 bases and 2 bases, with 10 bases remaining between them. The CDR3 totals 14 residues. The germline CDR1 and CDR2 sequences are KGHSH and LQKENI. Written as DNA, the CDR3 is TGTGCCAGCTCAAACAGTGTTACTGGAAACACCATATATTTT. This encodes CASSNSVTGNTIYF.

This sequence joins TRBV9 and TRBJ2-3; 13 bases agree with TRBD2. The J segment lost 4 bases and the V segment lost 2 bases, leaving 4 bases of the junction unmatched. Germline V gives CDR1 SGDLS, CDR2 YYNGEE. The CDR3 contains 16 residues. The CDR3, as DNA: TGTGCCAGCAGCGTCACACTAGCGGGGGGGCCAGATACGCAGTATTTT. This translates into CASSVTLAGGPDTQYF. Using reference TRBV9 and TRBJ2-3 for the parts outside the CDR3, the full variable domain is DSGVTQTPKHLITATGQRVTLRCSPRSGDLSVYWYQQSLDQGLQFLIQYYNGEERAKGNILERFSAQQFPDLHSELNLSSLELGDSALYFCASSVTLAGGPDTQYFGPGTRLTVL.

The CDR3 is CASRLWTASGNTIYF. CDR3 coding DNA: TGTGCCAGCAGGCTATGGACAGCCTCTGGAAACACCATATATTTT. The rearrangement joins TRBV6-5 to TRBJ1-3; a possible D gene is TRBD1 (6 bases). With 6 bases removed from V and 0 bases from J, the gap between germline ends came to 12 bases. CDR1 is MNHEY, CDR2 SVGAGI, per germline. The CDR3 is made up of 15 amino acids.

This clone has a single count. The rearrangement uses TRBV9 and TRBJ2-1; unclear D gene. V was cut by 0 bases and J by 9 bases, with 13 bases left in between. There are 14 residues in the CDR3. The germline CDR1 and CDR2 sequences are SGDLS and YYNGEE. CDR3 protein: CASSVAAGLGEQFF. The CDR3 nucleotides are TGTGCCAGCAGCGTAGCTGCCGGGCTCGGTGAGCAGTTCTTC.

The sample holds a few counts of this clone. The chain couples TRBV11-2 to TRBJ2-7, with D maybe TRBD2 (6 bases). There are 16 residues in the CDR3. Germline loops: CDR1 SGHAT, CDR2 FQNNGV. Trimming left V 1 base short and J 4 bases short, with 17 bases between. The CDR3 sequence: CASSLGGRGDFYEQYF. The DNA for the CDR3 is TGTGCCAGCAGCTTAGGAGGTCGCGGGGACTTTTACGAGCAGTACTTC.

For this clone: One junction end disagrees with the germline gene, perhaps due to a read error. The chain employs TRBV12-3 or TRBV12-4 and TRBJ2-7; 7 bases match TRBD1. CDR3 length: 13 amino acids. The CDR3 here is CACSDVQGSRQYF. The CDR3 region has the DNA TGTGCCTGCAGCGACGTACAGGGGTCGAGGCAGTACTTC.

The chain recombines TRBV6-4 with TRBJ2-1; TRBD2 might be the D (6 bases). This CDR3 has 12 residues. Trimming removed 5 bases at V and 6 bases at J, with 8 bases between. Germline assignment: CDR1 MRHNA and CDR2 SNTAGT. The CDR3 DNA reads as TGTGCCAGCAGTTCTAGCGTCAATGAGCAGTTCTTC. Protein product: CASSSSVNEQFF.

This chain uses TRBV5-1 with TRBJ2-2, with 8 bases matching TRBD1. Germline CDR1 reads SGHRS; CDR2 reads YFSETQ. This CDR3 has 16 amino acids. With 4 bases clipped from V and 3 bases from J, the junction kept 8 bases outside the gene matches. The CDR3 region is CASSPPTGADTGELFF. CDR3 coding DNA: TGCGCCAGCAGCCCACCGACAGGGGCTGACACCGGGGAGCTGTTTTTT.

For this clone: Within the sample, other DNA sequences also encode this same CDR3. The chain couples TRBV19 to TRBJ1-5; D is unclear. The germline V gene has CDR1 LNHDA and CDR2 SQIVND (reference sequence). Between the trimmed V and J ends, which lost 2 bases and 5 bases, there was a span of 7 bases. The CDR3 runs 13 residues. CDR3 DNA sequence: TGTGCCAGTAGTATAATGGGCGATCAGCCCCAGCATTTT. It translates to CASSIMGDQPQHF.

The chain recombines TRBV19 with TRBJ2-7, with D hard to call. CDR3 length: 14 residues. Deletions cut 2 bases from V and 0 bases from J, with 8 bases between. Germline V gene sequence: CDR1 LNHDA, CDR2 SQIVND (reference sequence). The CDR3 region has the DNA TGTGCCAGTAGTATAATCGTCAGCTCCTACGAGCAGTACTTC. This sequence encodes CASSIIVSSYEQYF.

The chain recombines TRBV29-1 with TRBJ2-5, with D perhaps given as TRBD1 or TRBD2 (7 bases each). The V end lost 7 bases, the J end lost 2 bases, and 17 bases lay between the germline ends. Germline CDR1 is SQVTM and CDR2 is ANQGSEA. This CDR3 contains 14 residues. The CDR3 DNA follows: TGCAGCGCGGGGGGTACAGGGGTACAAGAGACCCAGTACTTC. As protein: CSAGGTGVQETQYF.

The chain carries TRBV18 and TRBJ2-7; tentatively, D is TRBD2 (5 bases). The CDR3 extends over 14 amino acids. In germline, CDR1 is KGHSH, CDR2 LQKENI. V was cut by 1 base and J by 6 bases, with 13 bases left in between. This CDR3 is CASSPRGQGGEQYF. The CDR3 DNA reads TGTGCCAGCTCACCACGAGGTCAAGGAGGCGAGCAGTACTTC.

This sequence joins TRBV12-3 or TRBV12-4 and TRBJ1-6; D gene uncertain. Deletions cut 5 bases from V and 8 bases from J, with 7 bases between. This CDR3 has 12 amino acids. CDR3: CASSTMDSPLHF. DNA of the CDR3: TGTGCCAGCAGTACGATGGATTCACCCCTCCACTTT.

This chain connects TRBV27 to TRBJ2-5; 7 bases line up with TRBD2. This CDR3 spans 14 amino acids. Germline values: CDR1 MNHEY, CDR2 SMNVEV (reference sequence). V shed 4 bases and J 6 bases; nucleotides not matched to a gene: 8. The CDR3 region is CASSSVLALKTQYF. CDR3 DNA sequence: TGTGCCAGCAGTTCGGTACTAGCGTTAAAGACCCAGTACTTC.